These 20 T cell receptor beta chains came from one sample sequenced in a study of metastatic and nonmetastatic thyroid tumors. All patients were treatment-naive before thyroid surgery. TCRdb re-called clones via MiXCR from the PCR reads. Of approximately 86,000 clones in the sample, 12% were seen once. The sample comprised tumor tissue. The receptor source for this set is a female donor with papillary thyroid cancer or a benign thyroid nodule (not recorded which). Some clones in this sample may be carry-over from other donors' samples.

The sample holds many counts of this clone. The chain has TRBV7-9 and TRBJ2-1, with TRBD2 matching over 12 bases. Trimming cost V 8 bases and J 10 bases; bases outside gene matches: 6. This CDR3 contains 13 residues. Germline CDR1 SEHNR, CDR2 FQNEAQ (reference sequence). CDR3 DNA sequence: TGTGCCAGCTCCGGACTAGCGGGATGGGAGCAGTTCTTC. Its translation: CASSGLAGWEQFF.

Ten or more counts support this clone. The chain combines TRBV24-1 with TRBJ2-1, with D possibly being TRBD1 or TRBD2 (7 bases each). Germline V lookup: CDR1 KGHDR, CDR2 SFDVKD. There are 13 residues in the CDR3. With 7 bases removed from V and 8 bases from J, the gap between germline ends came to 14 bases. DNA for the CDR3: TGTGCCACCAGCCGACAGGGAGGGGATGAGCAGTTCTTC. Translation: CATSRQGGDEQFF.

This clone has ten or more counts. The rearrangement uses TRBV28 and TRBJ2-4; D may be TRBD1 (6 bases). Trimming took off 8 bases at V and 1 base at J, with 12 bases between the two ends. This CDR3 has 14 residues. Looked up from germline, CDR1 is MDHEN and CDR2 is SYDVKM. CDR3 sequence reads: CASEQGMAKNIQYF. The CDR3 DNA sequence: TGTGCCAGCGAACAGGGAATGGCCAAAAACATTCAGTACTTC.

This clone was recorded many times. J is TRBJ1-4 and V is TRBV11-3, with 10 bases lining up with TRBD1. Trimming took 4 bases from V and 5 from J; bases not matched to a gene: 4. The CDR3 contains 15 residues. Germline V gene lookup returns CDR1 SGHNT and CDR2 YENEEA. The CDR3 sequence is CASSSRDRGNEKLFF. The CDR3 region has the DNA TGTGCCAGCAGCTCCCGGGACAGGGGAAATGAAAAACTGTTTTTT.

This clone was found many times. The CDR3 protein is CASSDVSGISYEQYF. Written as DNA, the CDR3 is TGTGCCAGCAGTGACGTCAGCGGGATCTCCTACGAGCAGTACTTC. J is TRBJ2-7 and V is TRBV6-1; TRBD2 agrees at 7 bases. V was pared by 3 bases and J by 0 bases, with 5 bases of the junction left unmatched. Germline loops: CDR1 MNHNS, CDR2 SASEGT. The CDR3 covers 15 residues.

The sample holds many counts of this clone. The gene calls are TRBV6-1 and TRBJ2-2, with 7 nucleotides matching TRBD1. CDR1 and CDR2 from the germline V gene are MNHNS and SASEGT. The CDR3 runs 15 residues. With 7 bases clipped from V and 1 base from J, the junction kept 6 bases outside the gene matches. CDR3 sequence: CASKSGQLNTGELFF. CDR3 coding DNA: TGTGCCAGCAAGTCGGGACAGTTGAACACCGGGGAGCTGTTTTTT.

This sequence joins TRBV12-3 or TRBV12-4 and TRBJ2-7; TRBD1 matches at 9 bases. V lost 4 bases and J lost 3; bases outside the gene matches: 1. The CDR3 is 13 residues long. In DNA form, the CDR3 reads TGTGCCAGCAGTTCGGGACAGGGCTACGAGCAGTACTTC. Amino acids: CASSSGQGYEQYF.

This clone has a handful of counts. This rearrangement joins TRBV7-2 to TRBJ1-2, with D possibly TRBD1 on 6 matching bases. V lost 4 bases and J 4 bases, leaving 13 bases between the germline ends. CDR3 length: 14 residues. CDR1 is SGHTA and CDR2 is FQGNSA in the germline V gene. The DNA of the CDR3 is TGTGCCAGCAGCTCTGCACAGGGAACCTATGGCTACACCTTC. The encoded protein is CASSSAQGTYGYTF.

About this clone itself: One junction end disagrees with the germline gene, perhaps due to a read error. J is TRBJ2-7 and V is TRBV5-1, with D possibly being TRBD1 or TRBD2 (6 bases each). This CDR3 comprises 16 residues. CDR1 is SGHRS and CDR2 is YFSETQ in the germline V gene. CDR3 amino acids: CASRAGGMRSSYEKYF. CDR3 coding DNA: TGCGCCAGCAGGGCCGGGGGCATGAGAAGCTCCTACGAGAAGTACTTC.

For this clone: A read error is possible here, since a much larger clone lies one base away. V gene TRBV2 combines with J gene TRBJ1-2; 9 bases are shared with TRBD1. J gave up 6 bases and V 7 bases, and 6 bases lay outside the gene matches. Germline V gene sequence: CDR1 SNHLY, CDR2 FYNNEI. The CDR3 loop spans 13 amino acids. CDR3 DNA sequence: TGTGCCAGCATCCTCGACAGGGGGGATGGCTACACCTTC. Translated, it gives CASILDRGDGYTF.

The chain uses TRBV7-8 and TRBJ2-7; D gene uncertain. CDR3 size: 15 residues. V was pared by 1 base and J by 5 bases, with 15 bases between. Germline lookup yields CDR1 SGHVS and CDR2 FQNEAQ. The CDR3 sequence is CASSLEVHGHHEQYF. The CDR3, as DNA: TGTGCCAGCAGCTTAGAGGTTCATGGCCACCACGAGCAGTACTTC.

This clone showed up many times. The chain couples TRBV5-4 to TRBJ2-5; TRBD1 is a possible D gene (5 bases). V gave up 4 bases and J gave up 7 bases, with 8 bases separating them. The CDR3 spans 11 residues. Germline V gives CDR1 SGHNT, CDR2 YYREEE (reference sequence). The CDR3 is CASSATGTQYF. For the CDR3, the DNA is TGTGCCAGCAGCGCAACAGGGACCCAGTACTTC.

This clone was detected many times. Mismatch with germline at one junction end may stem from a read error. The V call is TRBV12-5, the J call TRBJ1-2; D call uncertain. Germline loops: CDR1 LGHNT, CDR2 FRNRAP. The CDR3 totals 12 residues. The CDR3 is CVSGFFDYGYTF. CDR3 DNA: TGTGTTAGTGGTTTCTTCGACTATGGCTACACCTTC.

In this sample, this clone turned up many times. The chain employs TRBV20-1 and TRBJ2-3; 7 positions agree with TRBD1. The germline CDR1 and CDR2 sequences are DFQATT and SNEGSKA (reference sequence). This CDR3 is 12 amino acids long. CDR3 sequence reads: CSETGSTDTQYF. The CDR3 DNA reads TGCTCCGAGACAGGGAGCACAGATACGCAGTATTTT.

The sample holds many counts of this clone. This chain links TRBV2 with TRBJ1-2; a possible D gene is TRBD1 (5 bases). Per germline, CDR1 SNHLY and CDR2 FYNNEI. V shed 4 bases and J shed 5 bases, with 14 bases lying between them. CDR3 size: 14 residues. The chain's CDR3 is CASSVGRAGYGYTF. Written as DNA, the CDR3 is TGTGCCAGCAGTGTGGGCAGGGCTGGGTATGGCTACACCTTC.

Points on this clone: A much larger clone differs by one base, so this may be a read error. The sample carries other DNA sequences with the same CDR3. The chain has TRBV11-2 and TRBJ2-3; D perhaps matches TRBD2 (6 bases). The CDR3 has 14 amino acids. V was shortened by 7 bases and J by 4 bases, with 15 bases between the two germline ends. The germline V gene encodes CDR1 SGHAT and CDR2 FQNNGV. This CDR3 reads CASKAGGPADTQYF. CDR3 bases: TGTGCCAGCAAAGCTGGAGGGCCGGCAGATACGCAGTATTTT.

The table lists this clone with many counts. The genes are TRBV11-2 and TRBJ2-3; D is possibly TRBD2 (5 bases). V lost 3 bases and J 8 bases, leaving 9 bases between the germline ends. The germline V gene has CDR1 SGHAT and CDR2 FQNNGV. This CDR3 contains 12 residues. The CDR3 nucleotides are TGTGCCAGCAGCTTGAGGGAGCGTACGCAGTATTTT. It codes for CASSLRERTQYF.

This clone was detected many times. V is TRBV5-1 and J is TRBJ2-2, with D maybe TRBD1 (5 bases). Trimming pared 0 bases from V and 6 bases from J, leaving 9 bases between. CDR1 SGHRS and CDR2 YFSETQ come from the germline V gene. The CDR3 extends over 14 amino acids. DNA of the CDR3: TGCGCCAGCAGCTTGGCGGCAGGGTCCGGGGAGCTGTTTTTT. This encodes CASSLAAGSGELFF.

Many counts were recorded for this clone. The chain combines TRBV11-3 with TRBJ2-5; 11 positions match TRBD2. V lost 7 bases and J lost 5; bases outside the gene matches: 3. The CDR3 length is 13 residues. Germline V gives CDR1 SGHNT, CDR2 YENEEA. The CDR3 protein is CASTTSGTETQYF. CDR3 bases: TGTGCCAGCACGACTAGCGGGACGGAGACCCAGTACTTC.

A note on this clone: Possible read error: a much larger clone is one base away. V is TRBV3-1 and J is TRBJ2-1, with 7 bases identical to TRBD2. The CDR3 has 11 residues. Germline-derived CDR1 and CDR2 are LGHDT and YNNKEL (reference sequence). The CDR3 spells CAISRAGTQFF. The CDR3 DNA sequence: TGTGCCATCAGCCGAGCGGGAACGCAGTTCTTC.